The T cell receptor beta chain under discussion was sequenced for a study of T cell responses to AZD1222 COVID-19 vaccine (dated by TCRdb to the early 2020s). Background on the whole study: AZD1222 recipients with second doses at about 4 weeks or about 12 weeks were pooled, because spike-specific TCR depth and breadth did not differ between schedules. TCR sequencing covered 233 trial participants: roughly 200 given two doses of AZD1222 and 26 given two doses of MenACWY control vaccine. Trial participants were enrolled by age into subgroups of 18-55, 56-69 and 70-plus years, and around 150, 29 and 61 TCR-sequenced participants, respectively, were included in these subgroups. The paper's findings and limits, for the study overall: The 56-69-year group was small, and its depth increase did not reach significance, likely because of low power. Most participants were white British and females outnumbered males, and the authors suggested that clonal diversity may have been underestimated. Because no day 14 peak-response samples were available, the repertoires could be characterized only after the peak T cell response. CD4 TCRs associated with the vaccine covered the entire spike protein, and the dominant responses were in regions 160-218 and 743-854. Reportedly, close to half of the unique spike-specific TCRs recognized epitopes lying outside the regions that are mutated in the B.1.351 and B.1.1.7 variants. After two AZD1222 doses, both the breadth and the depth of spike-specific TCRs were significantly higher than at day 0 and than in MenACWY recipients. Conclusions about previously exposed vaccinees are limited because only 5 or 6 AZD1222 recipients were SARS-CoV-2 seropositive at baseline.

The germline V gene sets CDR1 to SGHAT and CDR2 to FQNNGV. V loses 5 bases of germline sequence and J loses 2 bases, and the interval between the two ends is 13 bases. The CDR3 has 14 amino acids, counting the end cysteine and phenylalanine. Only the CDR3 DNA is retained, 42 bases long and in frame from the first base. Details on this clone: The antigen it binds to is not known. Per-base qualities were not stored, and no clone one base away is much larger.

The CDR3 regions of human TCRbeta chains were analyzed by immunosequencing. The published analysis was carried out like this. Repertoire TCRs were checked for matches against a reference library of SARS-CoV-2-specific TCRs that had been generated using the MIRA antigen-specificity platform. Breadth meant the fraction of unique TCRs that were SARS-CoV-2-associated, whereas depth meant the fraction of total T cells that were SARS-CoV-2-associated. Each spike-specific TCR was assigned to its reactive spike region and to a CD4 or CD8 class using the MIRA data. Log10-transformed breadth and depth values were compared by one-way ANOVA with Sidak's multiple comparisons tests. TCRdb obtained this table from immuneACCESS and retained in-frame rearrangements with V and J assigned. These tables miss some clones; where compared with another copy, unresolved V genes account for less than half of the shortfall, and the remainder is unexplained. V and J calls and clone size follow that table, whereas D and trimming were derived from the DNA. This sample holds 130,000 to 150,000 clones; 90% were observed only once. Clones ranked in the top ten supply approximately 3.6% of the sample.

Sample time point, as interpreted from the label and publication: baseline before first vaccination. Samples from vaccinated people were obtained from the UK trials COV001 and COV002, which included a single-blind randomized controlled phase 2/3 trial of AZD1222 (ChAdOx1 nCoV-19) in healthy adults. Trial participant PBMC samples were collected at day 0 and day 28 after the second dose for TCRbeta chain sequencing. The clonotype originates from an adult in good health. Recombination connected TRBV11-2 to TRBJ2-7; TRBD1 is a possible D gene, resting on 7 matching bases. Sequenced material: peripheral blood, taken on day 0 of AZD1222 vaccination. The CDR3 region: CASSHAGQTYEQYF. The DNA reads TGTGCCAGCAGCCACGCGGGACAGACCTACGAGCAGTACTTC.